This T cell receptor (beta chain) is from a study of cytomegalovirus exposure and HLA in healthy donors. Study overall: Earlier, 180 million or so T cells were analyzed, and some 120 million unique TCR beta sequences were found among them.

The primer mix had 60 Vbeta and 13 Jbeta primers. Profiling relied on immunoSEQ multiplex PCR, and the TCRdb table lists in-frame clones only, not all of them. The profile covers 80,000 to 95,000 clones, with about three quarters appearing a single time and about 15% taken by the ten largest. Despite likely unrecorded immune exposures, the donors were nominally healthy at the time of sampling. Input material: PBMCs. This sequence was found in a woman between 50 and 59 years old in good health and CMV-seropositive.

Written as DNA, the CDR3 is TGTGCCAGCTCACATCAGGGGGAACGTGAAAAACTGTTTTTT. It translates to CASSHQGEREKLFF. This chain joins TRBV18 and TRBJ1-4, with 7 nucleotides matching TRBD1. This CDR3 is built from 14 residues. Per germline, CDR1 KGHSH and CDR2 LQKENI. V lost 4 bases and J lost 7; bases outside the gene matches: 6.